This TCR beta chain is drawn from a study of blood T cell repertoires in COVID-19. Study context: COVID-19 samples, acute and convalescent, were from the United States, Italy and Spain. PBMCs, B-cell-depleted T cells, or T cells provided the cDNA or gDNA that made up the material.

Authors' data handling: Cell counts per sample came from amplifying reference gene primers. Clones were read by immunoSEQ multiplex PCR, and TCRdb kept only the in-frame ones, dropping some. That table is the source of V, J and clone size, and D and trimming were worked out from the DNA. The repertoire consists of tens of thousands of clones, with approximately 84% occurring once and the leading ten covering approximately 15%. This TCR derives from a man aged 70 or older with active COVID-19. Sequenced sample: peripheral blood.

DNA of the CDR3: TGTGCCAGCAAGGCTAGCGGGACGTCAGATACGCAGTATTTT. Its protein is CASKASGTSDTQYF. The V gene is TRBV2, the J gene TRBJ2-3; 9 bases align to TRBD2. The CDR3 consists of 14 residues. V lost 7 bases to trimming and J lost 4 bases; unmatched junction nucleotides: 6. Per the germline V gene, CDR1 is SNHLY and CDR2 is FYNNEI.